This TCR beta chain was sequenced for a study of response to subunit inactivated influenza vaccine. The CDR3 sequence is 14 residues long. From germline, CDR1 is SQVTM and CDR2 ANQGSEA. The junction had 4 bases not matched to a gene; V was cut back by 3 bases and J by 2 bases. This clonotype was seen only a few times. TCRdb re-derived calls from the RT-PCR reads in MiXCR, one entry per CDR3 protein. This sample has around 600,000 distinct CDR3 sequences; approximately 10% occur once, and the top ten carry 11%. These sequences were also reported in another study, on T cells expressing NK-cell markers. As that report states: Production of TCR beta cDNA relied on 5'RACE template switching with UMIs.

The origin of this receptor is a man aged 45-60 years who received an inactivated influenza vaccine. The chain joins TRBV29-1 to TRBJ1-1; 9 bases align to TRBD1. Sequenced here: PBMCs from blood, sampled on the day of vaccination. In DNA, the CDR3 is TGCAGCGTTGATCGACAGGGGGTTAACACTGAAGCTTTCTTT. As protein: CSVDRQGVNTEAFF.